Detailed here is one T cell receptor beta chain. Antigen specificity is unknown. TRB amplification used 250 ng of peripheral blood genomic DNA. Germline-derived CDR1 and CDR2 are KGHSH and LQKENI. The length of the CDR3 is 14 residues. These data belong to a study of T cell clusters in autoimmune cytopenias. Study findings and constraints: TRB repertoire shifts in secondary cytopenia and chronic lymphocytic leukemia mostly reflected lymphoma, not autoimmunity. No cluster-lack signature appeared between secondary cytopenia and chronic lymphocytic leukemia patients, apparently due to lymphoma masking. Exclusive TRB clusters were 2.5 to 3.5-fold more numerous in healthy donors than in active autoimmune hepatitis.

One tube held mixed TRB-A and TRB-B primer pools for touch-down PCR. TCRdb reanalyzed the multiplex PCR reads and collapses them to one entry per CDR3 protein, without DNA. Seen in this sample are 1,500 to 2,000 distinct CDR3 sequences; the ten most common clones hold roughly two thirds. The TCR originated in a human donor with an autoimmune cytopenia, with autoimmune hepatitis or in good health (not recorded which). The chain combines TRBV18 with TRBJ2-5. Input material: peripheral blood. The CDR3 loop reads CASSPHFRNETQYF.